The 16 T cell receptor beta chains below come from one sample, sequenced in a study of neurological immune-mediated disorders (dated by TCRdb to the late 2010s). The library was generated by 5' RACE. The sequencer was an Illumina HiSeq 2500. TCRdb trimmed the raw reads at Q25, called clones with MiXCR and kept productive beta chains. Rows matching on CDR3 protein sequence are summarized as one entry with the most common DNA and genes. The sample has tens of thousands of distinct CDR3 sequences on record, approximately 10% of them singletons. The ten largest account for 1.5% to 2% of the sample. Sequencing was done on a sample of PBMCs. These receptors came from a man aged 55 to 70 in good health.

There are many counts of this clonotype. The rearrangement uses TRBV7-2 and TRBJ2-1, with 13 bases aligning to TRBD2. V lost 2 bases to trimming and J lost 8 bases; unmatched junction nucleotides: 6. From germline, CDR1 is SGHTA and CDR2 FQGNSA. This CDR3 spans 16 amino acids. For the CDR3, the DNA is TGTGCCAGCAGCTTAAGACTAGCGGGGGGCGGCGATGAGCAGTTCTTC. Protein: CASSLRLAGGGDEQFF.

This clonotype was detected ten times or more. The CDR3 bases are TGCAGTGCTAGAGGGGGGACTAGGTCCAATGAGCAGTTCTTC. Amino acids: CSARGGTRSNEQFF. The chain combines TRBV20-1 with TRBJ2-1, with 8 bases identical to TRBD2. The trim removed 1 base at V and 6 bases at J, leaving 5 bases unmatched. The CDR3 is 14 residues long. Germline V CDR1 and CDR2: DFQATT, SNEGSKA (reference sequence).

At least ten counts were recorded for this clonotype. J is TRBJ1-5 and V is TRBV20-1; 8 bases are shared with TRBD1. Germline values: CDR1 DFQATT, CDR2 SNEGSKA (reference sequence). CDR3 length: 13 residues. V lost 5 bases and J lost 6; bases outside the gene matches: 6. The CDR3 sequence: CSALDRGSQPQHF. In nucleotides, the CDR3 is TGCAGTGCTCTCGACAGGGGAAGTCAGCCCCAGCATTTT.

This clonotype appeared many times. This chain connects TRBV7-6 to TRBJ2-1, with D possibly matching TRBD1 (5 bases). The CDR3 is made up of 14 amino acids. Germline V gene lookup returns CDR1 SGHVS and CDR2 FNYEAQ. V lost 2 bases and J 6 bases, leaving 11 bases between the germline ends. The CDR3 DNA reads TGTGCCAGCAGCTTACGACAGATGCCCAATGAGCAGTTCTTC. It codes for CASSLRQMPNEQFF.

This clonotype was picked up many times. The chain couples TRBV12-3 or TRBV12-4 to TRBJ1-4; perhaps TRBD1 as D (6 bases). The V and J ends lost 5 bases and 3 bases respectively, with 10 bases between them. The CDR3 consists of 14 residues. The DNA for the CDR3 is TGTGCCAGCAGTCCAGGGGCGGCTAATGAAAAACTGTTTTTT. It specifies CASSPGAANEKLFF.

In its sample, this clonotype was seen many times. This sequence joins TRBV7-2 and TRBJ2-4, with D maybe TRBD2 (7 bases). Germline V gene sequence: CDR1 SGHTA, CDR2 FQGNSA. Trimming shortened V by 0 bases and J by 8 bases, and 11 bases separated the two germline ends. The CDR3 has 14 residues. In nucleotides, the CDR3 is TGTGCCAGCAGCTTAGCGGGGGGGCGAGACATTCAGTACTTC. Translation gives CASSLAGGRDIQYF. Complete variable domain (other parts from reference TRBV7-2 and TRBJ2-4): GAGVSQSPSNKVTEKGKDVELRCDPISGHTALYWYRQSLGQGLEFLIYFQGNSAPDKSGLPSDRFSAERTGGSVSTLTIQRTQQEDSAVYLCASSLAGGRDIQYFGAGTRLSVL.

The chain joins TRBV4-3 to TRBJ2-2; no clear D. This CDR3 has 16 amino acids. Germline V gene data show CDR1 as LGHNA and CDR2 as YSLEER. Between the trimmed V and J ends, which lost 0 bases and 0 bases, there was a span of 8 bases. CDR3 nucleotides: TGCGCCAGCAGCCAAGAGGCCGGCGCGAACACCGGGGAGCTGTTTTTT. Protein product: CASSQEAGANTGELFF.

This clonotype was observed many times. V is TRBV4-3 and J is TRBJ1-2; D gene ambiguous. From germline, CDR1 is LGHNA and CDR2 YSLEER. V lost 0 bases, J lost 2 bases, and 16 bases lay in between. The CDR3 has 17 residues. CDR3 coding DNA: TGCGCCAGCAGCCAAGATGCTCGAGGAAGGTCGAACTATGGCTACACCTTC. It yields the protein CASSQDARGRSNYGYTF.

This clonotype has ten or more counts. The chain has TRBV29-1 and TRBJ2-4; 9 nucleotides align to TRBD1. CDR3 length: 12 amino acids. Germline trimming cut 7 bases from V and 5 bases from J; bases unmatched to any gene: 3. Germline CDR1 is SQVTM and CDR2 is ANQGSEA. CDR3 in DNA: TGCAGCGCGGGACAGGGCCAAAACATTCAGTACTTC. This gives the protein CSAGQGQNIQYF.

This rearrangement joins TRBV7-7 to TRBJ2-6; 10 bases map to TRBD1. The V gene end was trimmed by 5 bases and the J gene end by 0 bases; junction bases not matched to a gene: 7. The CDR3 covers 18 residues. The germline V gene has CDR1 SSHAT and CDR2 FNYEAQ (reference sequence). As DNA, the CDR3 is TGTGCCAGCAGCACGGGACAGGGGCTATCCTCTGGGGCCAACGTCCTGACTTTC. It codes for CASSTGQGLSSGANVLTF.

In this sample, this clonotype turned up many times. The rearrangement joins TRBV27 to TRBJ2-2, with a tentative D call TRBD1 (5 bases). Looked up from germline, CDR1 is MNHEY and CDR2 is SMNVEV (reference sequence). The CDR3 loop spans 14 amino acids. V lost 7 bases, J lost 2 bases, and 11 bases lay in between. The CDR3 DNA is TGTGCCAGCACCCGACAGCCTAACACCGGGGAGCTGTTTTTT. Encoded protein: CASTRQPNTGELFF.

In this sample, this clonotype turned up many times. V is TRBV20-1 and J is TRBJ2-6; D unclear. The germline CDR1 and CDR2 sequences are DFQATT and SNEGSKA (reference sequence). V was shortened by 3 bases and J by 2 bases, with 11 bases between the two germline ends. This CDR3 has 15 amino acids. The CDR3 here is CSASTNGPGANVLTF. The CDR3 DNA is TGCAGTGCTAGTACTAACGGTCCTGGGGCCAACGTCCTGACTTTC.

In its sample, this clonotype was seen many times. The CDR3 sequence is CASSPTGPQETQYF. The CDR3 nucleotides read TGCGCCAGCAGCCCCACGGGTCCCCAAGAGACCCAGTACTTC. The chain joins TRBV5-1 to TRBJ2-5; D remains ambiguous. Germline loops: CDR1 SGHRS, CDR2 YFSETQ. Deletions cut 4 bases from V and 1 base from J, with 11 bases between. The CDR3 has 14 amino acids. Together with reference TRBV5-1 and TRBJ2-5, the CDR3 gives the full variable domain: KAGVTQTPRYLIKTRGQQVTLSCSPISGHRSVSWYQQTPGQGLQFLFEYFSETQRNKGNFPGRFSGRQFSNSRSEMNVSTLELGDSALYLCASSPTGPQETQYFGPGTRLLVL.

This clonotype has a count of ten or more. This rearrangement joins TRBV12-3 or TRBV12-4 to TRBJ2-3; 9 bases are a match to TRBD1. Losses at the gene ends were 6 bases for V and 7 bases for J; bases not matched to a gene: 5. This CDR3 contains 13 residues. For the CDR3, the DNA is TGTGCCAGCAGGGGGACAGGGAGAAATACGCAGTATTTT. Translation: CASRGTGRNTQYF.

This clonotype was detected only a few times. The rearrangement links TRBV25-1 to TRBJ1-2; 7 nucleotides agree with TRBD1. The CDR3 is 13 residues long. V lost 4 bases, J lost 4 bases, and 3 bases stayed unmatched. Germline V lookup: CDR1 MGHDK, CDR2 SYGVNS. CDR3 protein: CASSATGTYGYTF. The CDR3 DNA reads as TGTGCCAGCAGTGCGACAGGGACCTATGGCTACACCTTC.

This clonotype was counted ten times or more. V is TRBV6-6 and J is TRBJ1-6; D may be TRBD1 (5 bases). Trimming took 7 bases from V and 6 from J, leaving 13 bases between them. CDR1 and CDR2 from the germline V gene are MNHNY and SVGAGI (reference sequence). This CDR3 contains 14 residues. CDR3 coding DNA: TGTGCCAGCACATGGCGACAGAGTAATTCACCCCTCCACTTT. It translates to CASTWRQSNSPLHF.